One sample yielded the 20 T cell receptor beta chains listed below, sequenced in a study of blood T cells in healthy people across ages. A second PCR, run for roughly 7 to 11 cycles, used a sample-barcoded 5' primer plus a J-beta primer mix. TCRdb reanalysed the 5' RACE reads using MiXCR and keeps one entry per CDR3 protein. This table has approximately 800,000 distinct CDR3 sequences, over 45% appearing once. Sequenced input: blood. Receptors were obtained from a young man in good health.

This CDR3 reads CSAKDPSGRETQYF. The CDR3 nucleotides are TGCAGCGCAAAAGATCCTTCCGGGAGAGAGACCCAGTACTTC. The V and J genes are TRBV29-1 and TRBJ2-5; D possibly corresponds to TRBD2 (6 bases). The V gene's germline CDR1 is SQVTM and CDR2 ANQGSEA. Trimming removed 7 bases from V and 4 bases from J, with 19 bases in between. The CDR3 consists of 14 residues. The full variable domain, rest sourced from reference TRBV29-1 and TRBJ2-5, is SAVISQKPSRDICQRGTSLTIQCQVDSQVTMMFWYRQQPGQSLTLIATANQGSEATYESGFVIDKFPISRPNLTFSTLTVSNMSPEDSSIYLCSAKDPSGRETQYFGPGTRLLVL.

V and J are TRBV4-2 and TRBJ2-5; 10 bases are a match to TRBD2. V gave up 5 bases and J gave up 11 bases; unmatched junction bases: 20. Per the germline V gene, CDR1 is LGHNA and CDR2 is YNFKEQ. The length of the CDR3 is 17 residues. The CDR3 nucleotides are TGTGCCAGCAGCAAATCTCGACCCCTAGCGGGAGAGGGGGAGCAGTACTTC. Residues: CASSKSRPLAGEGEQYF.

The genes are TRBV18 and TRBJ2-5; D remains unclear. The J call may be faulty, since TRBJ2-7 better matches the DNA end. Germline V CDR1 and CDR2: KGHSH, LQKENI. The CDR3 runs to 13 residues. CDR3 protein: CASSPPSIDEQYF. CDR3 DNA: TGTGCCAGCTCACCACCTTCCATTGACGAGCAGTACTTC.

This chain joins TRBV6-6 and TRBJ2-6; maybe TRBD1 (5 bases). Per the germline V gene, CDR1 is MNHNY and CDR2 is SVGAGI (reference sequence). V shed 4 bases and J shed 3 bases, with 13 bases lying between them. The length of the CDR3 is 16 residues. The CDR3 DNA reads as TGTGCCAGCAGTTCCTCTGACAGTTATGGGGCCAACGTCCTGACTTTC. Protein sequence: CASSSSDSYGANVLTF.

This clonotype appeared a few times. The CDR3 protein is CASNPLGFAGGETQYF. The CDR3, as DNA: TGTGCCAGCAACCCCCTTGGTTTTGCGGGAGGTGAGACCCAGTACTTC. The chain combines TRBV7-9 with TRBJ2-5; 8 positions agree with TRBD2. There are 16 residues in the CDR3. With 7 bases clipped from V and 5 bases from J, the junction kept 15 bases outside the gene matches. Germline CDR1 and CDR2: SEHNR and FQNEAQ (reference sequence).

The rearrangement uses TRBV12-3 or TRBV12-4 and TRBJ2-7; no definite D call. The CDR3 extends over 12 amino acids. V was pared by 1 base and J by 5 bases, with 6 bases between. This CDR3 reads CASSLVADEQYF. As DNA, the CDR3 is TGTGCCAGCAGTTTAGTTGCAGACGAGCAGTACTTC.

The table lists this clonotype with a few counts. The chain links TRBV5-1 to TRBJ1-2, with D hard to call. Germline assignment: CDR1 SGHRS and CDR2 YFSETQ. This CDR3 contains 13 residues. V dropped 5 bases and J dropped 7 bases, with 15 bases sitting between them. The CDR3: CASSGPVRGGYTF. The CDR3, as DNA: TGCGCCAGCAGTGGACCGGTTCGTGGTGGCTACACCTTC.

The V call is TRBV3-1, the J call TRBJ2-1; TRBD2 agrees at 7 bases. With 5 bases clipped from V and 3 bases from J, the junction kept 7 bases outside the gene matches. Germline lookup yields CDR1 LGHDT and CDR2 YNNKEL (reference sequence). CDR3 size: 15 residues. CDR3 in DNA: TGTGCCAGCAGCGCCCGGGACTACAACTACAATGAGCAGTTCTTC. Translating gives CASSARDYNYNEQFF.

The V gene is TRBV3-1, the J gene TRBJ2-1, with D perhaps TRBD1 (6 bases). The V gene's germline CDR1 is LGHDT and CDR2 YNNKEL (reference sequence). Trimming took off 4 bases at V and 3 bases at J, with 13 bases between the two ends. This CDR3 region has 15 residues. CDR3 loop: CASSPLDRDYNEQFF. Written as DNA, the CDR3 is TGTGCCAGCAGCCCTTTGGACAGAGACTACAATGAGCAGTTCTTC.

The J gene is TRBJ1-6, the V gene TRBV2; D is unresolved. The CDR3 has 14 amino acids. The V end was cut by 7 bases, the J end by 0 bases, with 7 bases between. The germline CDR1 and CDR2 sequences are SNHLY and FYNNEI. The CDR3 sequence: CASKGGSYNSPLHF. Written as DNA, the CDR3 is TGTGCCAGCAAGGGAGGCTCCTATAATTCACCCCTCCACTTT.

The rearrangement links TRBV28 to TRBJ2-7; TRBD1 might be the D (6 bases). V lost 6 bases, J lost 2 bases, and 20 bases lay in between. CDR3 length: 16 residues. Germline V gene data show CDR1 as MDHEN and CDR2 as SYDVKM. The CDR3 loop reads CASSLGVTGPAYEQYF. CDR3 nucleotide sequence: TGTGCCAGCAGCCTTGGGGTGACAGGACCCGCCTACGAGCAGTACTTC.

As concerns this clonotype: The CDR3 does not close with the conserved phenylalanine or tryptophan, likely indicating a read error. V gene TRBV7-9 combines with J gene TRBJ1-6; D is unclear. The CDR3 covers 14 residues. The V gene lost 6 bases and the J gene lost 6 bases, with 12 bases spanning the gap. Germline V CDR1 and CDR2: SEHNR, FQNEAQ (reference sequence). The CDR3 sequence is CASRPDGLNSPLHS. The CDR3 DNA reads TGTGCCAGCAGACCTGACGGACTTAATTCACCCCTCCACTCT.

The chain employs TRBV5-1 and TRBJ1-1; 7 nucleotides agree with TRBD1. V lost 5 bases, J lost 4 bases, and 5 bases stayed unmatched. In germline, CDR1 is SGHRS, CDR2 YFSETQ. The CDR3 sequence is 13 residues long. CDR3 region: CASRSTGSTEAFF. CDR3 DNA sequence: TGCGCCAGCAGGTCGACAGGGAGCACTGAAGCTTTCTTT. Combining the CDR3 with reference TRBV5-1 and TRBJ1-1 gives the whole variable domain KAGVTQTPRYLIKTRGQQVTLSCSPISGHRSVSWYQQTPGQGLQFLFEYFSETQRNKGNFPGRFSGRQFSNSRSEMNVSTLELGDSALYLCASRSTGSTEAFFGQGTRLTVV.

This clonotype was detected a few times. The V call is TRBV3-1, the J call TRBJ2-1; D is unclear. Germline CDR1 and CDR2: LGHDT and YNNKEL (reference sequence). There are 13 residues in the CDR3. V was shortened by 3 bases and J by 7 bases, with 10 bases between the two germline ends. Written as DNA, the CDR3 is TGTGCCAGCAGCCAGGATCCGTTTAATGAGCAGTTCTTC. This gives the protein CASSQDPFNEQFF.

V and J are TRBV7-8 and TRBJ2-4; the D gene is possibly TRBD1 (5 bases). The J call may be faulty, since TRBJ2-7 better matches the DNA end. CDR1 is SGHVS, CDR2 FQNEAQ, per germline. This CDR3 has 12 amino acids. CDR3 sequence (DNA): TGTGCCAGCAGGTCAGGGTTCGACGAGCAGTACTTC. Translating it yields CASRSGFDEQYF.

J is TRBJ2-1 and V is TRBV18, with TRBD2 matching over 7 bases. CDR1 KGHSH and CDR2 LQKENI come from the germline V gene. The CDR3 is 14 amino acids. After removal of 3 bases from V and 5 bases from J, the junction contained 4 bases not matched to a gene. CDR3 sequence (DNA): TGTGCCAGCTCACCCCCCAGCGGGGACAATGAGCAGTTCTTC. It is translated as CASSPPSGDNEQFF.

This clonotype was detected once. The chain uses TRBV15 and TRBJ1-2; tentatively, D is TRBD1 (6 bases). V was clipped by 6 bases and J by 3 bases, with 26 bases between them. This CDR3 contains 18 residues. The V gene's germline CDR1 is LNHNV and CDR2 YYDKDF (reference sequence). The CDR3 DNA reads as TGTGCCACCAGTCCCACCAACCCAGTACAGGGCGGTGACTATGGCTACACCTTC. Its protein is CATSPTNPVQGGDYGYTF.

This sequence joins TRBV28 and TRBJ2-5; 10 nucleotides align to TRBD2. V was clipped by 7 bases and J by 11 bases; unmatched bases: 19. The CDR3 sequence is 16 residues long. The germline CDR1 and CDR2 sequences are MDHEN and SYDVKM. The CDR3 sequence is CASKTSGLARKNEQYF. CDR3 coding DNA: TGTGCCAGCAAGACTTCGGGACTAGCGCGAAAAAATGAGCAGTACTTC.

This clonotype has just a few counts. This chain links TRBV10-3 with TRBJ2-7; 8 bases map to TRBD2. Germline V lookup: CDR1 ENHRY, CDR2 SYGVKD. The CDR3 has 17 amino acids. V lost 4 bases and J lost 0; bases outside the gene matches: 11. The CDR3 coding sequence is TGTGCCATCAGTGGTTTCTCTTCGAGCGGGGGCTCCTACGAGCAGTACTTC. This codes for CAISGFSSSGGSYEQYF.

CDR3 sequence reads: CASSRRDIPQPQHF. For the CDR3, the DNA is TGTGCCAGCAGTAGACGGGACATCCCTCAGCCCCAGCATTTT. This chain joins TRBV28 and TRBJ1-5; weak D call: TRBD1 (6 bases). Germline CDR1 reads MDHEN; CDR2 reads SYDVKM. The CDR3 covers 14 residues. V was clipped by 5 bases and J by 6 bases, with 14 bases between them.